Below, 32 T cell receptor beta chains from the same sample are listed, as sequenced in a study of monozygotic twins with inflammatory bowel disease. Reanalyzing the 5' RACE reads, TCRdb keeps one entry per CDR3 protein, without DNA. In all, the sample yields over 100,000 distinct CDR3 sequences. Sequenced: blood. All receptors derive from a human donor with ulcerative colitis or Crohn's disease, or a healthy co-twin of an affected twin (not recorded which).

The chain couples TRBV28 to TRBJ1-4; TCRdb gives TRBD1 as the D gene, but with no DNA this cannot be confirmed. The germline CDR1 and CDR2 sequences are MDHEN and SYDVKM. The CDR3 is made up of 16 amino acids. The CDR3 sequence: CASSLITGTENEKLFF. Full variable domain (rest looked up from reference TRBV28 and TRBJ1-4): DVKVTQSSRYLVKRTGEKVFLECVQDMDHENMFWYRQDPGLGLRLIYFSYDVKMKEKGDIPEGYSVSREKKERFSLILESASTNQTSMYLCASSLITGTENEKLFFGSGTQLSVL.

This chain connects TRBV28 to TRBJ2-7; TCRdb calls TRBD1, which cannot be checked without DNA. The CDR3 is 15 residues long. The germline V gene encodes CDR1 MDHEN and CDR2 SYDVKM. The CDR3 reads CASSELDREPYEQYF.

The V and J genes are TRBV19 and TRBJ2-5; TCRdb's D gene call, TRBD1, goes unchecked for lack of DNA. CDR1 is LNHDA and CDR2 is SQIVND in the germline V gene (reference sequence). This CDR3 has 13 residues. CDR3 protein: CASRVTGVETQYF.

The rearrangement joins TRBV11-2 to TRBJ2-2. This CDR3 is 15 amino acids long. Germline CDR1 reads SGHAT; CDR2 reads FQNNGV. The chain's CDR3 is CASSFGRMNTGELFF.

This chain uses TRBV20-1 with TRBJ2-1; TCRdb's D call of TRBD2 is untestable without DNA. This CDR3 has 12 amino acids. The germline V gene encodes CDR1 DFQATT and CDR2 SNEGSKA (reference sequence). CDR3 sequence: CSAQLAGDEQFF.

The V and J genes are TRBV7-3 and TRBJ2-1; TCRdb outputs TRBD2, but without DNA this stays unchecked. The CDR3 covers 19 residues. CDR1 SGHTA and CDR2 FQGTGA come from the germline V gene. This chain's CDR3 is CASSLMGGLAGNFYNEQFF.

The CDR3: CASTPPDRFYEQYF. The chain carries TRBV7-6 and TRBJ2-7; TCRdb designates TRBD1, a call that cannot be tested without DNA. Germline V gene lookup returns CDR1 SGHVS and CDR2 FNYEAQ. The CDR3 spans 14 residues.

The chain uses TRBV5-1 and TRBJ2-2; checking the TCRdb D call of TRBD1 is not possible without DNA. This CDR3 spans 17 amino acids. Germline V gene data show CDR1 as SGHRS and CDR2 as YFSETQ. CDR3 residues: CASSLARDRVFTGELFF.

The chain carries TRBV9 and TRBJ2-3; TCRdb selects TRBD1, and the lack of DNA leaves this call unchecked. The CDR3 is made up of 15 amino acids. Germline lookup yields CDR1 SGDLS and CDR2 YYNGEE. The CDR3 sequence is CASSIEDPGSDTQYF.

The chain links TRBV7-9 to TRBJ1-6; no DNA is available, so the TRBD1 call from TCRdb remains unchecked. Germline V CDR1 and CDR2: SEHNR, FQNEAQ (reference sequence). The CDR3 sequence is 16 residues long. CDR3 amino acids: CASSPGQRKYNSPLHF.

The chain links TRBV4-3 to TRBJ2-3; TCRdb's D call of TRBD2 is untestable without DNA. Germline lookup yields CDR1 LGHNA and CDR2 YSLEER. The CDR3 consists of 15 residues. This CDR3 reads CASSRFTSVTDTQYF.

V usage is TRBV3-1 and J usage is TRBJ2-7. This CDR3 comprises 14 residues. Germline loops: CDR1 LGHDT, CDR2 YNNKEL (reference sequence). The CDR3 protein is CASSQDGRRYEQYF.

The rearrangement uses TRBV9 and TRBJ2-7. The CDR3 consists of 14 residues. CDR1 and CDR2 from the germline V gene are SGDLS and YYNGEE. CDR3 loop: CASSVNKVPYEQYF.

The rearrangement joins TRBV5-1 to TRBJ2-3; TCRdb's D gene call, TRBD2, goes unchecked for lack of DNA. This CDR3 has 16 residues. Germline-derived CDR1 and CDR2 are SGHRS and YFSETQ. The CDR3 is CASSPPSGGVTDTQYF.

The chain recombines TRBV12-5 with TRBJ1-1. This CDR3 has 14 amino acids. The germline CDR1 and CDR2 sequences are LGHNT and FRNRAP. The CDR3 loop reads CASGLGRWTTEAFF.

CDR3 amino acids: CAITDWGEKNTGELFF. V is TRBV10-3 and J is TRBJ2-2; absent DNA, TCRdb's TRBD1 call cannot be checked. This CDR3 spans 16 amino acids. In germline, CDR1 is ENHRY, CDR2 SYGVKD.

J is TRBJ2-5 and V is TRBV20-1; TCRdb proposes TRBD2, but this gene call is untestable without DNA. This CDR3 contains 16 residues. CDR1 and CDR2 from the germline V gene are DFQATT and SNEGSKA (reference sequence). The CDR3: CSARLIAGGKGETQYF.

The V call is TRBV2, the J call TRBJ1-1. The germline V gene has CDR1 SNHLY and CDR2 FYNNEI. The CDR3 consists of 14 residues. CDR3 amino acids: CASSPDIVAGEAFF.

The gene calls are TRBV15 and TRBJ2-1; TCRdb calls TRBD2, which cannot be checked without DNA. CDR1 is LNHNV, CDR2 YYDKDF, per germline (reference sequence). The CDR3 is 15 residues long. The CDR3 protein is CATSGGREGYNEQFF.

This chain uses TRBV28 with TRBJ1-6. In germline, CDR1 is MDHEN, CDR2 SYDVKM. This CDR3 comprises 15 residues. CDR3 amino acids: CASSAARSYNSPLHF. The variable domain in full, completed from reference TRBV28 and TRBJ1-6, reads DVKVTQSSRYLVKRTGEKVFLECVQDMDHENMFWYRQDPGLGLRLIYFSYDVKMKEKGDIPEGYSVSREKKERFSLILESASTNQTSMYLCASSAARSYNSPLHFGNGTRLTVT.

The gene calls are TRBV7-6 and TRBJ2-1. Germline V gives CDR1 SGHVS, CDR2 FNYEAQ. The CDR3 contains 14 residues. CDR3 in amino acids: CASSLVASGNEQFF.

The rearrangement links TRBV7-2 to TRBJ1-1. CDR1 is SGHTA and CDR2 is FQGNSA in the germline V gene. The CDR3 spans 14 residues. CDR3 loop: CASSLGVANTEAFF. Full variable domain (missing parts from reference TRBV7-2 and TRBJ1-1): GAGVSQSPSNKVTEKGKDVELRCDPISGHTALYWYRQSLGQGLEFLIYFQGNSAPDKSGLPSDRFSAERTGGSVSTLTIQRTQQEDSAVYLCASSLGVANTEAFFGQGTRLTVV.

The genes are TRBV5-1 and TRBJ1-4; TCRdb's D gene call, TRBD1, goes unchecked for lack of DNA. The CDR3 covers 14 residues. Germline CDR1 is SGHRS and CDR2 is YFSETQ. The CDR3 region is CASSLDRAGEKLFF.

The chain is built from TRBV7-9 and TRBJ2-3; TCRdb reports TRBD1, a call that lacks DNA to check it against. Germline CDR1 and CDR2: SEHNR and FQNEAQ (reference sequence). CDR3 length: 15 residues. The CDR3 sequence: CASSLGGSGTDMQYF.

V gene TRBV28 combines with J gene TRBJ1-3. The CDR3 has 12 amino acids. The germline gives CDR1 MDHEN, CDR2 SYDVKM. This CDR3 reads CSSSEVTNTIYF. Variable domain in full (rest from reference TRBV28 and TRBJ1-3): DVKVTQSSRYLVKRTGEKVFLECVQDMDHENMFWYRQDPGLGLRLIYFSYDVKMKEKGDIPEGYSVSREKKERFSLILESASTNQTSMYLCSSSEVTNTIYFGEGSWLTVV.

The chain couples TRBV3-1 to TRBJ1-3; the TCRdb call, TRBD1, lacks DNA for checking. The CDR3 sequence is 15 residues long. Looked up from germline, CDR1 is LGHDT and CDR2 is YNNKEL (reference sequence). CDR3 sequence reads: CASSQDPSGGNTIYF.

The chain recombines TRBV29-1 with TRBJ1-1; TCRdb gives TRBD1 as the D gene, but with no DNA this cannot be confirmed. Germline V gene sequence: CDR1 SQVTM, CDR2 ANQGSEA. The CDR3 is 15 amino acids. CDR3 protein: CSVGRQGSWFTEAFF.

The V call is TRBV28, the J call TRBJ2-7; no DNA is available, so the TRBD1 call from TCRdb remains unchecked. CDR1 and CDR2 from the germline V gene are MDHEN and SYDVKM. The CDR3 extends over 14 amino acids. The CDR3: CASSRQGSGYEQYF.

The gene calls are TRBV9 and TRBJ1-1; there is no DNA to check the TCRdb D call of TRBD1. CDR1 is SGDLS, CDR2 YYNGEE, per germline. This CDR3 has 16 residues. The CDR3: CASSPGQGFSNTEAFF.

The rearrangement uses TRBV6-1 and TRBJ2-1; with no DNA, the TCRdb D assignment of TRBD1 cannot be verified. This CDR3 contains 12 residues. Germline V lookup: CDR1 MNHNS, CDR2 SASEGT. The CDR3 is CASRRSAPEQFF.

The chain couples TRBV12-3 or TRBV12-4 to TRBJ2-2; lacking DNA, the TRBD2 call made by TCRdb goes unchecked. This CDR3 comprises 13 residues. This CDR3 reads CASRPEDTGELFF.

This CDR3 is CASSIGQGANTGELFF. The rearrangement uses TRBV18 and TRBJ2-2; absent DNA, TCRdb's TRBD1 call cannot be checked. The CDR3 has 16 residues. Germline lookup yields CDR1 KGHSH and CDR2 LQKENI.